This T cell receptor beta chain appears in the sequencing data of a study of early T cells in non-severe SARS-CoV-2 infection. Study-wide background: Sequencing of unsorted whole blood was done on bulk RNA, leaving chains unpaired. Study findings and constraints: The matching step, a VDJdb search, favored anti-spike CD8 responses and missed private and CD4 specificities.

Researchers attached unique molecular identifiers to individual cDNA molecules. In TCRdb, the 5' RACE reads were re-called with MiXCR into one record per CDR3 protein. The profile shows around 82,000 distinct CDR3 sequences, over 9.5% of them singletons. V dropped 7 bases and J dropped 3; count of bases not matched to a gene: 4. Germline CDR1 SNHLY, CDR2 FYNNEI. The length of the CDR3 is 14 residues. Points on this clonotype: Its matching antigen is unknown.

Sequenced material: whole blood. This chain connects TRBV2 to TRBJ2-1, with 9 bases fitting TRBD2. This TCR came from an adult who was a healthcare worker with PCR-confirmed SARS-CoV-2 infection or an uninfected control (not recorded which). The CDR3 DNA reads TGTGCCAGCACTGGACTAGCGAGCTACAATGAGCAGTTCTTC. This translates into CASTGLASYNEQFF.